This TCR beta chain was recovered during a study of technical replicates of blood from a handful of donors. Produced via immunoSEQ multiplex PCR; TCRdb's table is partial and in-frame only. This table holds 79,000 or so clones, 92% found once. Germline V gives CDR1 LNHDA, CDR2 SQIVND (reference sequence). There are 14 residues in the CDR3. V was shortened by 4 bases and J by 4 bases, with 10 bases between the two germline ends. Sequencing input: T cells isolated from PBMCs. The chain couples TRBV19 to TRBJ1-4; weak D call: TRBD1 (5 bases). This receptor was taken from a human donor in good health. The CDR3 DNA follows: TGTGCCAGTAGTAACGGGGGGAATAATGAAAAACTGTTTTTT. Encoded protein: CASSNGGNNEKLFF.